One sample yielded the 2 T cell receptor beta chains listed below, sequenced in a study of blood T cell repertoires in COVID-19. The data were produced by immunoSEQ multiplex PCR, yet TCRdb's version contains in-frame clones alone and is incomplete. The sample has more than 300,000 clones, around 91% seen once. Sequenced sample: peripheral blood. The receptors stem from a woman between 40 and 55 years old with COVID-19, enrolled during active disease.

This chain uses TRBV6-2 or TRBV6-3 with TRBJ1-6; D gene unclear. The CDR3 totals 12 residues. Trimming took off 10 bases at V and 9 bases at J, with 13 bases between the two ends. Per the germline V gene, CDR1 is MNHEY and CDR2 is SVGEGT. The CDR3 DNA is TGTGCCACCAGCGATCCACTTTCACCCCTCCACTTT. Protein product: CATSDPLSPLHF.

The chain combines TRBV7-8 with TRBJ2-5; TRBD2 aligns across 14 bases. V lost 4 bases and J lost 5; bases outside the gene matches: 15. This CDR3 has 19 residues. Per germline, CDR1 SGHVS and CDR2 FQNEAQ. The CDR3 DNA follows: TGTGCCAGCAGCTCTCTTTCGACTAGCGGGAGGGCCGGGCAGGAGACCCAGTACTTC. It specifies CASSSLSTSGRAGQETQYF.